This T cell receptor (beta chain) was recovered during a study of CD8 T cells in Susac syndrome. CDR1 SGHVS and CDR2 FQNEAQ come from the germline V gene. The V segment lost 5 bases and the J segment 2 bases; nucleotides outside the gene matches: 5. This CDR3 is built from 14 residues. With random hexamers, roughly 0.5 to 1 ug RNA was reverse transcribed. TCRdb redid the calling of the immunoSEQ multiplex PCR reads with MiXCR, one entry per CDR3 protein. The data hold under 90,000 distinct CDR3 sequences, with 85% to 95% observed a single time. It was negative isolation that provided the CD8+ and CD4+ T cells, whereas TEMRA cells were enriched by FACS. Study observations and caveats: The CD4+ T cell repertoires in Susac syndrome were not clonally expanded.

On this clonotype itself: Antigen specificity is unknown.

This clonotype was sampled from a human donor with Susac syndrome. The material sequenced was CD4+ T cells from PBMCs. The genes are TRBV7-8 and TRBJ1-2; TRBD1 aligns across 7 bases. The CDR3 DNA follows: TGTGCCAGCAGCAGCACGACAGGGAACTATGGCTACACCTTC. Residues: CASSSTTGNYGYTF.